Listed below are T cell receptor beta chains from one sample, sequenced in a study of blood T cell repertoires in COVID-19. Sequencing was performed with immunoSEQ multiplex PCR; in TCRdb, only in-frame clones are kept and a portion is missing. The sample has some 200,000 clones, over 80% seen once. The sample was peripheral blood. The origin of the receptors is a man aged 60-69 years with COVID-19, enrolled during active disease. Both conserved end residues are part of each CDR3. A D gene is named only where the DNA matches it firmly. The size of a clone is reported for some rows only, either as once, few or many, or as a class for expanded clones.

>TRBJ1-1|.|.|TRBV28
CASSLPGTLPEAFF
TGTGCCAGCAGTTTACCCGGGACATTGCCTGAAGCTTTCTTT
>TRBJ1-1|.|.|TRBV7-9
CASSLRPPGGASEAFF
TGTGCCAGCAGCTTAAGGCCTCCGGGGGGGGCGTCTGAAGCTTTCTTT
>TRBJ2-1|.|TRBD2|TRBV7-9
CASSAPGVAGIRDEQFF
TGTGCCAGCAGCGCTCCCGGGGTAGCGGGAATAAGAGATGAGCAGTTCTTC
>TRBJ2-1|.|TRBD1|TRBV5-6
CASSLPGTGGAGNEQFF
TGTGCCAGCAGCTTACCCGGGACAGGGGGCGCAGGGAATGAGCAGTTCTTC
>TRBJ1-2|.|.|TRBV6-5
CASSYYPPRLNYGYTF
TGTGCCAGCAGTTACTATCCCCCTAGGTTAAACTATGGCTACACCTTC
>TRBJ2-5|.|.|TRBV5-1
CASSPTQGGVETQYF
TGCGCCAGCAGCCCGACCCAGGGCGGGGTAGAGACCCAGTACTTC
>TRBJ1-2|.|.|TRBV7-8
CASSPQGRRHYGYTF
TGTGCCAGCAGCCCTCAGGGAAGGCGGCACTATGGCTACACCTTC
>TRBJ1-1|.|.|TRBV6-5
CASSYSVENTEAFF
TGTGCCAGCAGTTACTCGGTAGAGAACACTGAAGCTTTCTTT
>TRBJ1-1|.|.|TRBV13
CASSLEEGQGLNTEAFF
TGTGCCAGCAGCTTAGAAGAAGGGCAGGGCCTGAACACTGAAGCTTTCTTT
>TRBJ1-2|.|TRBD1|TRBV28
CASSPARTGGTYGYTF
TGTGCCAGCAGTCCCGCGAGGACAGGGGGCACCTATGGCTACACCTTC
>TRBJ1-3|.|.|TRBV10-1
CASSESREGNTIYF
TGCGCCAGCAGTGAGTCGAGAGAAGGAAACACCATATATTTT
>TRBJ2-1|.|TRBD2|TRBV9
CASSPRSSGLDEQFF
TGTGCCAGCAGCCCCCGGTCTAGCGGGTTGGATGAGCAGTTCTTC
>TRBJ2-1|few|TRBD1|TRBV10-3
CAIGTGQGAVEQFF
TGTGCCATCGGAACGGGACAGGGGGCTGTAGAGCAGTTCTTC
>TRBJ2-2|.|TRBD2|TRBV5-1
CASRRLAENTGELFF
TGCGCCAGCAGACGACTAGCGGAAAACACCGGGGAGCTGTTTTTT
>TRBJ1-1|.|TRBD1|TRBV18
CASSLRQGATEAFF
TGTGCCAGCTCACTCAGACAGGGGGCCACTGAAGCTTTCTTT
>TRBJ2-1|.|.|TRBV28
CASSQANLSYNEQFF
TGTGCCAGCAGTCAGGCGAACCTCTCCTACAATGAGCAGTTCTTC
>TRBJ1-1|.|.|TRBV5-4
CASSLVEVAEAFF
TGTGCCAGCAGCCTGGTGGAGGTTGCTGAAGCTTTCTTT